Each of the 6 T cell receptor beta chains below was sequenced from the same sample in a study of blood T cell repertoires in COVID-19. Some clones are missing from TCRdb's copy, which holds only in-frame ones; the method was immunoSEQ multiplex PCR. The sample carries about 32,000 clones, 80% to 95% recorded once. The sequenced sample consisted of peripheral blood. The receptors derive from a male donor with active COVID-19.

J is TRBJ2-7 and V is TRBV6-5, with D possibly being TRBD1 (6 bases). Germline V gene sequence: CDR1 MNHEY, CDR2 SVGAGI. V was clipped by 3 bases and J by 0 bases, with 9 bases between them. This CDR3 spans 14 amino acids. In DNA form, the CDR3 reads TGTGCCAGCAGTTATCGGGACAACTCCTACGAGCAGTACTTC. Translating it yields CASSYRDNSYEQYF.

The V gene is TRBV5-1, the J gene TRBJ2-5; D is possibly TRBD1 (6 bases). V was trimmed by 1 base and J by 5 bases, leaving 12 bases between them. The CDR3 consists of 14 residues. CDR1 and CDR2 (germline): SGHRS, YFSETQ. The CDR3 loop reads CASSLRGGAETQYF. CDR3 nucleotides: TGCGCCAGCAGCTTGAGAGGGGGTGCGGAGACCCAGTACTTC.

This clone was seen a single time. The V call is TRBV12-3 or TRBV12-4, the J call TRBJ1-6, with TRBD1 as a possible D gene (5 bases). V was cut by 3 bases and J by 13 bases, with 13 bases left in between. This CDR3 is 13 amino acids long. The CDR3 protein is CASSLGKGVPLHF. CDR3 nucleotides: TGTGCCAGCAGTTTGGGAAAAGGGGTTCCCCTCCACTTT.

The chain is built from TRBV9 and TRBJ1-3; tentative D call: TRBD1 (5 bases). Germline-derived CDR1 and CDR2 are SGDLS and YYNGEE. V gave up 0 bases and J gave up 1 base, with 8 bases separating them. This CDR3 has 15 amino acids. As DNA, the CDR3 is TGTGCCAGCAGCGTAGGGAAGGGGTCTGGAAACACCATATATTTT. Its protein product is CASSVGKGSGNTIYF. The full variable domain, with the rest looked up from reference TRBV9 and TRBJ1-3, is DSGVTQTPKHLITATGQRVTLRCSPRSGDLSVYWYQQSLDQGLQFLIQYYNGEERAKGNILERFSAQQFPDLHSELNLSSLELGDSALYFCASSVGKGSGNTIYFGEGSWLTVV.

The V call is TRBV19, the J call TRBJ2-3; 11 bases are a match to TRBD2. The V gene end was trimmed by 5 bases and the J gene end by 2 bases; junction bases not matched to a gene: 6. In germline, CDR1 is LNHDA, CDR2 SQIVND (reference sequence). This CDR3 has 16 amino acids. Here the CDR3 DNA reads TGTGCCAGTAGTGCAACTAGCGGGGGAGACACAGATACGCAGTATTTT. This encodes CASSATSGGDTDTQYF.

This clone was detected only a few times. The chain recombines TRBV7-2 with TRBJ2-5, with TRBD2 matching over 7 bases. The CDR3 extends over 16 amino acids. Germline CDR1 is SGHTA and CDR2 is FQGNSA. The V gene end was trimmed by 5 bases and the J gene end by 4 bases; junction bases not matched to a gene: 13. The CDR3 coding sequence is TGTGCCAGCAGCCCCCGGGTGCGGGGGACGGGAGAGACCCAGTACTTC. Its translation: CASSPRVRGTGETQYF. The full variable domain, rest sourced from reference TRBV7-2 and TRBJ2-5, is GAGVSQSPSNKVTEKGKDVELRCDPISGHTALYWYRQSLGQGLEFLIYFQGNSAPDKSGLPSDRFSAERTGGSVSTLTIQRTQQEDSAVYLCASSPRVRGTGETQYFGPGTRLLVL.